The 10 T cell receptor beta chains in this list originate from one sample, sequenced in a study of cytomegalovirus exposure and HLA in healthy donors. PCR amplification relied on 60 Vbeta primers (plus 13 Jbeta primers). TCRdb's copy holds only in-frame clones and misses some; the assay was immunoSEQ multiplex PCR. The repertoire holds 100,000 to 150,000 clones, with approximately 82% as singletons. The sample comprised PBMCs. These receptors were taken from a woman aged 18-29 years in good health and CMV-seropositive.

The V gene is TRBV28, the J gene TRBJ1-2; 10 bases are shared with TRBD1. This CDR3 spans 16 amino acids. V gave up 5 bases and J gave up 3 bases; unmatched junction bases: 9. Germline loops: CDR1 MDHEN, CDR2 SYDVKM. The CDR3 DNA reads TGTGCCAGCAGTGGGACAGGGGTCCCCTCCGACTATGGCTACACCTTC. This sequence encodes CASSGTGVPSDYGYTF.

The J gene is TRBJ2-3, the V gene TRBV10-3; TRBD2 matches 7 bases. J lost 2 bases, V lost 0 bases, and 14 bases had no gene match. CDR1 and CDR2 (germline): ENHRY, SYGVKD. The CDR3 has 19 residues. The DNA for the CDR3 is TGTGCCATCAGTGAGTCCGGAAGAGGGCTAGCGGTAATCACAGATACGCAGTATTTT. Its protein product is CAISESGRGLAVITDTQYF.

This clone appeared a single time. The rearrangement links TRBV10-1 to TRBJ2-7; TRBD1 aligns across 10 bases. This CDR3 comprises 14 residues. Germline V gene lookup returns CDR1 WNHNN and CDR2 SYGVQD (reference sequence). Losses at the gene ends were 5 bases for V and 2 bases for J; bases not matched to a gene: 3. CDR3 region: CASSLGQGPYEQYF. CDR3 DNA sequence: TGCGCCAGCAGTCTGGGACAGGGGCCCTACGAGCAGTACTTC.

The chain links TRBV6-5 to TRBJ1-2; a possible D gene is TRBD1 (5 bases). Germline V gene lookup returns CDR1 MNHEY and CDR2 SVGAGI. This CDR3 has 13 residues. Trimming removed 7 bases from V and 7 bases from J, with 16 bases in between. As DNA, the CDR3 is TGTGCCAGCACCGAATTTGGGGCGTCTGGCTACACCTTC. Residues: CASTEFGASGYTF.

The J gene is TRBJ2-7, the V gene TRBV29-1; 10 positions match TRBD1. Unmatched junction bases numbered 8, after V lost 5 bases and J lost 4 bases. The CDR3 length is 14 residues. Germline V CDR1 and CDR2: SQVTM, ANQGSEA. The CDR3 sequence: CSVRTTGGGYEQYF. For the CDR3, the DNA is TGCAGCGTTCGAACGACAGGGGGCGGGTACGAGCAGTACTTC.

The chain carries TRBV29-1 and TRBJ2-2, with D unclear. Germline V lookup: CDR1 SQVTM, CDR2 ANQGSEA. This CDR3 spans 10 amino acids. The V gene lost 7 bases and the J gene lost 7 bases, with 7 bases spanning the gap. The CDR3 bases are TGCAGCGCCCACAACGGGGAGCTGTTTTTT. It specifies CSAHNGELFF.

The chain carries TRBV27 and TRBJ2-7; perhaps TRBD2 as D (6 bases). The V gene lost 0 bases and the J gene lost 4 bases, with 10 bases spanning the gap. CDR1 is MNHEY, CDR2 SMNVEV, per germline (reference sequence). The CDR3 loop spans 14 amino acids. In DNA, the CDR3 is TGTGCCAGCAGTTTATCCGGGGGAGATTACGAGCAGTACTTC. This gives the protein CASSLSGGDYEQYF.

This clone turned up a few times. The chain combines TRBV5-1 with TRBJ2-5; 12 nucleotides line up with TRBD2. CDR3 length: 16 amino acids. Trimming took 4 bases from V and 1 from J; bases not matched to a gene: 5. Per the germline V gene, CDR1 is SGHRS and CDR2 is YFSETQ. The CDR3 DNA is TGCGCCAGCAGCCCAGGACTAGCGGGGTCCCAAGAGACCCAGTACTTC. It yields the protein CASSPGLAGSQETQYF.

The chain uses TRBV7-2 and TRBJ2-1, with TRBD2 matching 9 bases. V lost 5 bases, J lost 0 bases, and 2 bases stayed unmatched. CDR1 SGHTA and CDR2 FQGNSA come from the germline V gene. CDR3 length: 15 residues. The CDR3 is CASSLSGSSYNEQFF. The CDR3 DNA is TGTGCCAGCAGCCTTAGCGGGAGCTCCTACAATGAGCAGTTCTTC.

The CDR3 DNA follows: TGTGCCAGCAGCTCCCTAGGGGGGGATTACGAGCAGTACTTC. As protein: CASSSLGGDYEQYF. The V call is TRBV5-6, the J call TRBJ2-7; a weak D match, TRBD2 (7 bases). CDR1 is SGHDT and CDR2 is YYEEEE in the germline V gene. This CDR3 is 14 amino acids long. The V and J ends lost 3 bases and 4 bases respectively, with 14 bases between them.